This T cell receptor beta chain was captured in a study of shared clonotypes between healthy human individuals. Study-level information: The composition of the donors was a couple of women and a few men aged 18 to 49.

As originally analysed: Filtering was not the same, since immunoSEQ gave junction-only sequences without quality scores. The repertoire was sequenced with immunoSEQ multiplex PCR; TCRdb's copy has only in-frame clones and lacks some. That table gives V, J and clone size, and the DNA gave D and trimming. The sample contains roughly 2.6 million clones, 90% to 95% of which appear only once. Trimming took 5 bases from V and 9 from J, leaving 8 bases between them. Per germline, CDR1 LNHDA and CDR2 SQIVND (reference sequence). CDR3 length: 11 residues. This sequence joins TRBV19 and TRBJ2-1; D tentatively reads TRBD1 or TRBD2 (5 bases each). The specimen sequenced was naive CD4+ T cells sorted from blood. The subset was: CD45RA+ positively selected. This clonotype was obtained from a man between 18 and 29 years old in good health. In DNA form, the CDR3 reads TGTGCCAGTAGTCTTGGGACTGAGCAGTTCTTC. Encoded protein: CASSLGTEQFF.